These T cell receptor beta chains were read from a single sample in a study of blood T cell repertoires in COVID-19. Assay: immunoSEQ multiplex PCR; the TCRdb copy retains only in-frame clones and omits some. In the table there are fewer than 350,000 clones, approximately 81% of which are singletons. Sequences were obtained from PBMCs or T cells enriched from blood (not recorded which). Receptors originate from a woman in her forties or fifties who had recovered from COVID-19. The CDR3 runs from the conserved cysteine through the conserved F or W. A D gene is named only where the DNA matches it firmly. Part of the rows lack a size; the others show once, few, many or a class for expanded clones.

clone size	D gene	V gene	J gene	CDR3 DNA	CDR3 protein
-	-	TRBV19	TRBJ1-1	TGTGCCAGTAGTCCCCGGACAGATTCCACTGAAGCTTTCTTT	CASSPRTDSTEAFF
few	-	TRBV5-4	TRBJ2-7	TGTGCCAGCAGCTTGAAACAGGGCCCCTACGAGCAGTACTTC	CASSLKQGPYEQYF
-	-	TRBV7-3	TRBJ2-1	TGTGCCAGCAGCTTGGGATTTCGGGGATCCAATCCCTCCTACAATGAGCAGTTCTTC	CASSLGFRGSNPSYNEQFF
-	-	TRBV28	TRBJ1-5	TGTGCCAGCAGTACGACAGTTAGCAATCAGCCCCAGCATTTT	CASSTTVSNQPQHF
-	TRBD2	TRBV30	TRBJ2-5	TGTGCCTGGTGTTTGGGGGCGGGAGGAAAAGAGACCCAGTACTTC	CAWCLGAGGKETQYF
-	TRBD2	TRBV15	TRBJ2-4	TGTGCCACCAGTTTGGGACTAGCGGAGACCTCTATCCAAAACATTCAGTACTTC	CATSLGLAETSIQNIQYF
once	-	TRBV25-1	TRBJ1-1	TGTGCCAGCAGTGAAAGCCCGAACACTGAAGCTTTCTTT	CASSESPNTEAFF
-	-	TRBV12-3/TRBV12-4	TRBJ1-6	TGTGCCAGCAGTGCGCAGGGTAATTCACCCCTCCACTTT	CASSAQGNSPLHF
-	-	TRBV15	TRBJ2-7	TGTGCCACCAGCAGAGATCAGGGCTACGAGCAGTACTTC	CATSRDQGYEQYF
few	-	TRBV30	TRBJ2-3	TGTGCCTGGAGTGTAGGGAAGGCCGCACAGGGTACGCAGTATTTT	CAWSVGKAAQGTQYF
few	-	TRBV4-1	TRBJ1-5	TGCGCCAGCAGCCAAGTACAGTGGGGGCGAGGAGACAATCAGCCCCAGCATTTT	CASSQVQWGRGDNQPQHF
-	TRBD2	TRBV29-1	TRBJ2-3	TGCAGCGTAAACGGGGGGGGCACAGATACGCAGTATTTT	CSVNGGGTDTQYF
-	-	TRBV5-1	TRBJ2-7	TGCGCCAGCAGCTTGGTCGGACTCCCCTTAAACGAGCAGTACTTC	CASSLVGLPLNEQYF
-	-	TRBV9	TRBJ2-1	TGTGCCAGCAGCGCCGTCTCAACGAGCTCCTACAATGAGCAGTTCTTC	CASSAVSTSSYNEQFF
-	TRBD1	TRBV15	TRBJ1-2	TGTGCCACCAGCAGAGATTATGGACAGGGGACCTATGGCTACACCTTC	CATSRDYGQGTYGYTF